These 11 T cell receptor beta chains were sequenced from one sample in a study of cytomegalovirus exposure and HLA in healthy donors. 13 Jbeta primers and 60 Vbeta primers were used for the PCR. Generated by immunoSEQ multiplex PCR, the TCRdb table keeps only in-frame clones and is missing some. The sample shows about 170,000 clones, more than 70% of them seen only once. Sequences were obtained from PBMCs. All receptors derive from a male donor in good health and CMV-seronegative.

The chain recombines TRBV7-2 with TRBJ2-5; D possibly corresponds to TRBD2 (5 bases). Trimming cost V 5 bases and J 2 bases, with 12 bases left between them. The CDR3 length is 14 residues. Germline V CDR1 and CDR2: SGHTA, FQGNSA. CDR3 sequence: CASSQLELQETQYF. The CDR3 region has the DNA TGTGCCAGCAGCCAACTAGAGTTGCAAGAGACCCAGTACTTC.

The chain carries TRBV19 and TRBJ2-1; TRBD2 aligns across 14 bases. The V segment lost 5 bases and the J segment 7 bases; nucleotides outside the gene matches: 4. The germline CDR1 and CDR2 sequences are LNHDA and SQIVND (reference sequence). There are 15 residues in the CDR3. DNA for the CDR3: TGTGCCAGTAGTTTAGGGACTAGCGGGAGAAATGAGCAGTTCTTC. Protein product: CASSLGTSGRNEQFF. Full variable domain (remainder filled in from reference TRBV19 and TRBJ2-1): DGGITQSPKYLFRKEGQNVTLSCEQNLNHDAMYWYRQDPGQGLRLIYYSQIVNDFQKGDIAEGYSVSREKKESFPLTVTSAQKNPTAFYLCASSLGTSGRNEQFFGPGTRLTVL.

The chain combines TRBV27 with TRBJ2-1, with 7 nucleotides matching TRBD2. CDR1 MNHEY and CDR2 SMNVEV come from the germline V gene (reference sequence). J gave up 7 bases and V 7 bases, and 7 bases lay outside the gene matches. This CDR3 comprises 13 residues. CDR3 loop: CASNDLGGNEQFF. The CDR3 DNA reads as TGTGCCAGCAACGACCTGGGGGGGAATGAGCAGTTCTTC.

The CDR3 DNA reads as TGTGCCAGCAGTCGCAGGGGGCGCGTTCAGCCCCAGCATTTT. This encodes CASSRRGRVQPQHF. This chain connects TRBV6-5 to TRBJ1-5, with 8 nucleotides matching TRBD1. V gave up 5 bases and J gave up 6 bases; unmatched junction bases: 6. This CDR3 comprises 14 residues. The germline V gene has CDR1 MNHEY and CDR2 SVGAGI.

As concerns this clone: At one boundary the junction diverges from the germline segment, which might be a read error. The J gene is TRBJ2-3, the V gene TRBV7-9; D gene unclear. Germline CDR1 and CDR2: SEHNR and FQNEAQ (reference sequence). The CDR3 has 12 amino acids. For the CDR3, the DNA is TGTTCCAGCAGCTTGCGATTTGAAACGCAGTATTTT. Protein: CSSSLRFETQYF.

The chain combines TRBV4-1 with TRBJ2-2; 9 positions agree with TRBD2. CDR1 is MGHRA, CDR2 YSYEKL, per germline. V lost 4 bases to trimming and J lost 1 base; unmatched junction nucleotides: 4. The CDR3 has 16 amino acids. The DNA of the CDR3 is TGCGCCAGCAGCCCCCTAGCGGGGATGAACACCGGGGAGCTGTTTTTT. Amino acids: CASSPLAGMNTGELFF.

This chain connects TRBV28 to TRBJ2-5; TRBD2 aligns across 10 bases. V lost 6 bases to trimming and J lost 5 bases; unmatched junction nucleotides: 12. Germline CDR1 reads MDHEN; CDR2 reads SYDVKM. The CDR3 is 16 residues long. This chain's CDR3 is CASRPRLAGASETQYF. The CDR3, as DNA: TGTGCCAGCAGACCACGGCTAGCGGGGGCCTCGGAGACCCAGTACTTC.

This clone has only one observation. The chain couples TRBV5-1 to TRBJ2-2; 13 bases are shared with TRBD2. The V gene's germline CDR1 is SGHRS and CDR2 YFSETQ. The CDR3 consists of 15 residues. V gave up 3 bases and J gave up 5 bases; unmatched junction bases: 1. CDR3 amino acids: CASSSGLAGTGELFF. The CDR3 region has the DNA TGCGCCAGCAGCTCGGGACTAGCGGGAACCGGGGAGCTGTTTTTT.

The chain is built from TRBV5-1 and TRBJ2-3, with D unclear. This CDR3 region has 15 residues. CDR1 is SGHRS, CDR2 YFSETQ, per germline. V was shortened by 0 bases and J by 6 bases, with 14 bases between the two germline ends. CDR3 in amino acids: CASSLGLTVVDTQYF. For the CDR3, the DNA is TGCGCCAGCAGCTTGGGACTGACTGTAGTTGATACGCAGTATTTT.

The J gene is TRBJ1-3, the V gene TRBV28, with TRBD1 as a possible D gene (5 bases). Between the trimmed V and J ends, which lost 3 bases and 4 bases, there was a span of 13 bases. The CDR3 extends over 15 amino acids. Germline V CDR1 and CDR2: MDHEN, SYDVKM. CDR3 sequence (DNA): TGTGCCAGCAGTTTCACCCCAGGGCAAGGAAACACCATATATTTT. Translated: CASSFTPGQGNTIYF.

The V and J genes are TRBV28 and TRBJ2-5, with TRBD2 matching 11 bases. CDR3 size: 15 residues. CDR1 is MDHEN and CDR2 is SYDVKM in the germline V gene. V gave up 4 bases and J gave up 5 bases; unmatched junction bases: 6. The CDR3 loop is CASSSGTSGGETQYF. The CDR3 DNA is TGTGCCAGCAGTTCCGGGACTAGCGGAGGGGAGACCCAGTACTTC.